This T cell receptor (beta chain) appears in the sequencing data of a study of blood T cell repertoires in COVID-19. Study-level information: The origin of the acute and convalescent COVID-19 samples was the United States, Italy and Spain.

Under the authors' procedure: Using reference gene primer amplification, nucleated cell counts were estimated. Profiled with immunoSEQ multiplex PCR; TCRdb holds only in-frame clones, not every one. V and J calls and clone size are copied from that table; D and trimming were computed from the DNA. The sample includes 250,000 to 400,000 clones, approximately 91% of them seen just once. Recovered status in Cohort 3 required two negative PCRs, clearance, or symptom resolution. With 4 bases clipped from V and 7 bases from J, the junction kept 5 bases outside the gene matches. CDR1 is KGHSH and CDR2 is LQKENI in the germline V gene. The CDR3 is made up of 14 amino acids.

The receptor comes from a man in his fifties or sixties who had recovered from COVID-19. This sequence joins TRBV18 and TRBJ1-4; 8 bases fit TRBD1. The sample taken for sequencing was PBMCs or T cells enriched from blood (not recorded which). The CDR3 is CASSRGTGFEKLFF. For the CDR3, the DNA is TGTGCCAGCTCACGCGGGACAGGTTTTGAAAAACTGTTTTTT.